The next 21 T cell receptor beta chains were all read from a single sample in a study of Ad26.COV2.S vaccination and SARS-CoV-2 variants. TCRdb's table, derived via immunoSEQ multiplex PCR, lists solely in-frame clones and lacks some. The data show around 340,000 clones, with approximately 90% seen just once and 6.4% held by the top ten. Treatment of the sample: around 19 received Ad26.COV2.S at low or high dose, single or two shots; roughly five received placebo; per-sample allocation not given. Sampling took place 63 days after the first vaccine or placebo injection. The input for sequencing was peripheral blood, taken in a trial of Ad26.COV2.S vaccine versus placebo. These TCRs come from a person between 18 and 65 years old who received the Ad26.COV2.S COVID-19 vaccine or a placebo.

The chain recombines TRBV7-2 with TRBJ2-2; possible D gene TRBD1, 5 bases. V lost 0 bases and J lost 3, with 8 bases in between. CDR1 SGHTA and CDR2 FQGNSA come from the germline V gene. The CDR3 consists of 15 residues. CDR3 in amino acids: CASSLATAHTGELFF. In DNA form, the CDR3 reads TGTGCCAGCAGCTTAGCGACAGCCCACACCGGGGAGCTGTTTTTT.

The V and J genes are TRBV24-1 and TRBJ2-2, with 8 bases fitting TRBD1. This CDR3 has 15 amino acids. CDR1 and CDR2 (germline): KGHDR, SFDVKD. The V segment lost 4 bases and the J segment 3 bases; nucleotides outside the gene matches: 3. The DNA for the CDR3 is TGTGCCACCAGTGACCTGACAGGGGACACCGGGGAGCTGTTTTTT. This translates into CATSDLTGDTGELFF.

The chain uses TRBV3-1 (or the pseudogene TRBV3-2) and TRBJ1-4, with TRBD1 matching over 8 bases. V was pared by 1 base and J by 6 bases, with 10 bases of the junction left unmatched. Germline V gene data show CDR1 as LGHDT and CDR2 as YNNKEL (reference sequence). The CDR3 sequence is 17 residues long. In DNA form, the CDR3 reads TGTGCCAGCAGCCAAGGCACGTGGACAGGGCGTCATGAAAAACTGTTTTTT. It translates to CASSQGTWTGRHEKLFF.

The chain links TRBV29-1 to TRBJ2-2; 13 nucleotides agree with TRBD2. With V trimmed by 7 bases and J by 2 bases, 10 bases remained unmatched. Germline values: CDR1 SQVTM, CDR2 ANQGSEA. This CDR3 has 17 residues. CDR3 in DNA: TGCAGCGCCGGGACTAGCGGGGAAGTTACTAACACCGGGGAGCTGTTTTTT. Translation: CSAGTSGEVTNTGELFF.

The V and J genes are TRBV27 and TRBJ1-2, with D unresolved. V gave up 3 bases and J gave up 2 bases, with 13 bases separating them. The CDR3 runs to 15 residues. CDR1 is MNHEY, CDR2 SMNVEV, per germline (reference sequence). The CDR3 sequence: CASSLGRRVNYGYTF. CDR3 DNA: TGTGCCAGCAGTTTGGGGAGGAGGGTCAACTATGGCTACACCTTC.

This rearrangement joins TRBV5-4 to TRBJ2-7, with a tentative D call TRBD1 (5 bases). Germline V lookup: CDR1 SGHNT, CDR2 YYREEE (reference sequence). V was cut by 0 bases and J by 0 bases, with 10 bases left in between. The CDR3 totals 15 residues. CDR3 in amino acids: CASSLGGRSSYEQYF. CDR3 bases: TGTGCCAGCAGCTTGGGGGGCCGAAGCTCCTACGAGCAGTACTTC. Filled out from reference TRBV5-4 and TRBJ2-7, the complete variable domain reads ETGVTQSPTHLIKTRGQQVTLRCSSQSGHNTVSWYQQALGQGPQFIFQYYREEENGRGNFPPRFSGLQFPNYSSELNVNALELDDSALYLCASSLGGRSSYEQYFGPGTRLTVT.

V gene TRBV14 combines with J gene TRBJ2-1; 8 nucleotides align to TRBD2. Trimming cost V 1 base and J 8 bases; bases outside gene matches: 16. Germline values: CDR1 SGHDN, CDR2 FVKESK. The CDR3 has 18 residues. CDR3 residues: CASSQGGLAGRRIDEQFF. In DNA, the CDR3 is TGTGCCAGCAGCCAAGGCGGGTTAGCGGGACGAAGAATCGATGAGCAGTTCTTC.

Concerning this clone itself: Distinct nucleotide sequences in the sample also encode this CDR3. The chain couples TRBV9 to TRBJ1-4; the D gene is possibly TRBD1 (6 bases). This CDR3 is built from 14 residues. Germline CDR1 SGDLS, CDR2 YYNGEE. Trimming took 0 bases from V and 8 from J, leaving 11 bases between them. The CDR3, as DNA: TGTGCCAGCAGCGTAGCTGGGGGCGGGGAAAAACTGTTTTTT. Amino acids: CASSVAGGGEKLFF.

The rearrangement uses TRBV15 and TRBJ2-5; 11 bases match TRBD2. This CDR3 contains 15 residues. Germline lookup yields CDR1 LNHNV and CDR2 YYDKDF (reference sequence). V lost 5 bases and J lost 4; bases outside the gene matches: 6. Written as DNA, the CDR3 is TGTGCCACCAGCCTAATGACTAGCGGGGCAGAGACCCAGTACTTC. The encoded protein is CATSLMTSGAETQYF.

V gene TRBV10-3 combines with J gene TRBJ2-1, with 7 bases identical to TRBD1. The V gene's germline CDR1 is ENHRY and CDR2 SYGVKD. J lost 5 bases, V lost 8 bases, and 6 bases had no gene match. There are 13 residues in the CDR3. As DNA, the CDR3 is TGTGCCATCCGCTGGGACAGTAACAATGAGCAGTTCTTC. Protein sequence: CAIRWDSNNEQFF.

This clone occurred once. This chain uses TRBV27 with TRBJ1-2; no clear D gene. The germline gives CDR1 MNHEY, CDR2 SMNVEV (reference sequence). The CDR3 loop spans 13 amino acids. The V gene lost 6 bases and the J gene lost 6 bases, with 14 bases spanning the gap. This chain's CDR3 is CASSSPPSNGYTF. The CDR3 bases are TGTGCCAGCAGCTCTCCGCCCTCTAATGGCTACACCTTC.

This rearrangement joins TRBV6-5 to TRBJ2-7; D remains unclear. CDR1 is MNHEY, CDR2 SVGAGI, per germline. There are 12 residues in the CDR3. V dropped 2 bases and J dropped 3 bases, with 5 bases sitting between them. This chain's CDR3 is CASSYGLYEQYF. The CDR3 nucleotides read TGTGCCAGCAGTTACGGTCTCTACGAGCAGTACTTC.

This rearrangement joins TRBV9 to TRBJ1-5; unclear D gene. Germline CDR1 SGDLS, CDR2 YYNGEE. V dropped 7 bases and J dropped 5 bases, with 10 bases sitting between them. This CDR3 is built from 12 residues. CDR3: CASGSTDQPQHF. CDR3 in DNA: TGTGCCAGCGGGTCAACGGATCAGCCCCAGCATTTT.

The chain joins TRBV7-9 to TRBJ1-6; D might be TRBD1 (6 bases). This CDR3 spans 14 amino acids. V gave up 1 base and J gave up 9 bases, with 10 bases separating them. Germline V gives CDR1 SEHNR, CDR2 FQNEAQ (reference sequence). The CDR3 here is CASSLGQEASPLHF. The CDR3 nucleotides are TGTGCCAGCAGCTTAGGACAGGAGGCTTCACCCCTCCACTTT.

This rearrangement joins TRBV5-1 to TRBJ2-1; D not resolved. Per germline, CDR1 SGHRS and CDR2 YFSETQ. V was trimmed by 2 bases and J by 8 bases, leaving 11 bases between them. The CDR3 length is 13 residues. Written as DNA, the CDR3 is TGCGCCAGCAGCTTTCGAGCTCTCGATGAGCAGTTCTTC. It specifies CASSFRALDEQFF.

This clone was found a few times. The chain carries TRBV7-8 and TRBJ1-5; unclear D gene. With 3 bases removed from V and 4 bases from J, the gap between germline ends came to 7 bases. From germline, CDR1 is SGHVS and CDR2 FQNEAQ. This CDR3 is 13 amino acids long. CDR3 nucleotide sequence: TGTGCCAGCAGCTTTTGGGAGAATCAGCCCCAGCATTTT. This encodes CASSFWENQPQHF.

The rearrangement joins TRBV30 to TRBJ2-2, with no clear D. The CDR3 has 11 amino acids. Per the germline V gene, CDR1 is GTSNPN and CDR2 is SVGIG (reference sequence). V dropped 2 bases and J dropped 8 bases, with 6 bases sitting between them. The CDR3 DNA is TGTGCCTGGAGTTTGGGGGGGGAGCTGTTTTTT. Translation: CAWSLGGELFF.

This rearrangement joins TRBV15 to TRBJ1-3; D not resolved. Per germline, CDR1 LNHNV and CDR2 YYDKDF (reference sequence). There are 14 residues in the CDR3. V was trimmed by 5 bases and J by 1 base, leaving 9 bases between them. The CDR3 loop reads CATSALGSGNTIYF. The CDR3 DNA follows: TGTGCCACCAGCGCGTTAGGTTCTGGAAACACCATATATTTT.

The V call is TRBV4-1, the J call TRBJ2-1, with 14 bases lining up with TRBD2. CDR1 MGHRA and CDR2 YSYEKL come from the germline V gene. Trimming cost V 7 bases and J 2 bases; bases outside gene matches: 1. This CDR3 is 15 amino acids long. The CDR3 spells CASKTSGGAYNEQFF. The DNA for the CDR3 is TGCGCCAGCAAGACTAGCGGGGGGGCCTACAATGAGCAGTTCTTC.

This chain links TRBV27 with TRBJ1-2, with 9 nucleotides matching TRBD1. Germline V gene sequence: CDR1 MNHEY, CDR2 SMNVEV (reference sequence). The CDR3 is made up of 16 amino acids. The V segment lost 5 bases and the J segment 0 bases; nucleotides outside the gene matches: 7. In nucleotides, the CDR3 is TGTGCCAGCAGTCCATGGGACAGGGCGACTAACTATGGCTACACCTTC. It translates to CASSPWDRATNYGYTF.

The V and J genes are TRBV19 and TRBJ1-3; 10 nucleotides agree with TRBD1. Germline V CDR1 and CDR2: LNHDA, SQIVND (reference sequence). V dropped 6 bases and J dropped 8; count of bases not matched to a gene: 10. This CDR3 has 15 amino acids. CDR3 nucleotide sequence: TGTGCCAGTAGGGGACAGGGGTTTATCTGGGACACCATATATTTT. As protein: CASRGQGFIWDTIYF.